One sample yielded the 17 T cell receptor beta chains listed below, sequenced in a study of blood T cell repertoires in COVID-19 (dated by TCRdb to about 2020). Library construction relied on the immunoSEQ multiplex PCR assay. TCRdb's version of the immuneACCESS table is confined to in-frame rearrangements and falls short of the full clone set. An unresolved V gene accounts for under half of the shortfall where checked; the remainder is of unknown origin. The sample records about 210,000 clones, around four fifths of which are singletons. The ten largest account for 7% to 10% of the sample. Source material: peripheral blood. The origin of the receptors is a woman between 50 and 59 years old with acute or convalescent COVID-19.

The chain links TRBV11-3 to TRBJ2-5, with unresolved D. CDR1 and CDR2 from the germline V gene are SGHNT and YENEEA. The CDR3 consists of 13 residues. Deletions cut 2 bases from V and 1 base from J, with 5 bases between. The CDR3 region has the DNA TGTGCCAGCAGCTTATCAGTCCAAGAGACCCAGTACTTC. Its protein is CASSLSVQETQYF.

The chain is built from TRBV2 and TRBJ2-3; tentatively, D is TRBD2 (5 bases). Trimming pared 5 bases from V and 0 bases from J, leaving 15 bases between. Per the germline V gene, CDR1 is SNHLY and CDR2 is FYNNEI. The CDR3 runs 16 residues. CDR3 coding DNA: TGTGCCAGCAGTAAAACCCGGGATCTTAGCACAGATACGCAGTATTTT. Translation gives CASSKTRDLSTDTQYF.

The chain carries TRBV4-2 and TRBJ1-3; 12 positions match TRBD1. Germline V gene lookup returns CDR1 LGHNA and CDR2 YNFKEQ. V trimming: 4 bases; J trimming: 4 bases; junction bases outside the gene matches: 8. CDR3 length equals 17 residues. The CDR3 region has the DNA TGTGCCAGCAGCCGATCCCGTGGGACAGGGGGCGGAAACACCATATATTTT. Its protein is CASSRSRGTGGGNTIYF.

The gene calls are TRBV3-1 (or the pseudogene TRBV3-2) and TRBJ2-7, with 15 bases lining up with TRBD2. This CDR3 is built from 20 residues. Germline lookup yields CDR1 LGHDT and CDR2 YNNKEL (reference sequence). The V and J ends lost 3 bases and 0 bases, in that order; junction bases with no gene match: 12. The CDR3 DNA reads TGTGCCAGCAGCCAGCGATCCGGGACTAGCGGGAGGCCGAGCTCCTACGAGCAGTACTTC. It yields the protein CASSQRSGTSGRPSSYEQYF.

The chain links TRBV4-2 to TRBJ1-1; D is perhaps TRBD1 (6 bases). V was trimmed by 4 bases and J by 5 bases, leaving 14 bases between them. The CDR3 sequence is 14 residues long. Germline V gene lookup returns CDR1 LGHNA and CDR2 YNFKEQ. CDR3 sequence reads: CASSPSMQGTEAFF. The CDR3 bases are TGTGCCAGCAGCCCATCTATGCAGGGGACTGAAGCTTTCTTT.

The chain links TRBV11-1 to TRBJ2-1; TRBD1 matches 7 bases. Germline V gives CDR1 SGHAT, CDR2 FQDESV (reference sequence). The CDR3 is made up of 15 amino acids. After removal of 5 bases from V and 6 bases from J, the junction contained 10 bases not matched to a gene. The CDR3 region is CASSVSGQIFNEQFF. The CDR3 region has the DNA TGTGCCAGCAGCGTTTCGGGACAGATCTTCAATGAGCAGTTCTTC.

The V and J genes are TRBV7-2 and TRBJ2-7, with TRBD1 matching 9 bases. The germline gives CDR1 SGHTA, CDR2 FQGNSA. V gave up 7 bases and J gave up 1 base; unmatched junction bases: 5. The CDR3 has 14 amino acids. The CDR3 coding sequence is TGTGCCAGCACTCACAGGGGGCTTTCCTACGAGCAGTACTTC. Translating it yields CASTHRGLSYEQYF. Based on the CDR3 plus reference TRBV7-2 and TRBJ2-7, the full variable domain is GAGVSQSPSNKVTEKGKDVELRCDPISGHTALYWYRQSLGQGLEFLIYFQGNSAPDKSGLPSDRFSAERTGGSVSTLTIQRTQQEDSAVYLCASTHRGLSYEQYFGPGTRLTVT.

The chain has TRBV3-1 (or the pseudogene TRBV3-2) and TRBJ1-3, with a tentative D call TRBD1 (5 bases). This CDR3 spans 16 amino acids. Deletions cut 5 bases from V and 2 bases from J, with 16 bases between. Per germline, CDR1 LGHDT and CDR2 YNNKEL (reference sequence). In DNA, the CDR3 is TGTGCCAGCAGCACCCATGGGGCTGTAACTGGAAACACCATATATTTT. Translating gives CASSTHGAVTGNTIYF.

The chain has TRBV28 and TRBJ2-7; the D is unclear. Between the trimmed V and J ends, which lost 3 bases and 3 bases, there was a span of 9 bases. Per the germline V gene, CDR1 is MDHEN and CDR2 is SYDVKM. This CDR3 region has 13 residues. The CDR3 DNA follows: TGTGCCAGCAGTTTGAGGAATCGCTACGAGCAGTACTTC. This codes for CASSLRNRYEQYF.

This clone has a single count. The chain has TRBV4-1 and TRBJ2-3; perhaps TRBD2 as D (6 bases). V lost 5 bases, J lost 4 bases, and 25 bases lay in between. The CDR3 covers 18 residues. The germline V gene has CDR1 MGHRA and CDR2 YSYEKL. CDR3 in DNA: TGCGCCAGCAGCTCTGGGAGGACTCGCCCTCCGGGCGCAGATACGCAGTATTTT. Its translation: CASSSGRTRPPGADTQYF.

The chain links TRBV3-1 (or the pseudogene TRBV3-2) to TRBJ2-7; D gene uncertain. The CDR3 spans 14 residues. V was pared by 2 bases and J by 2 bases, with 10 bases between. Germline values: CDR1 LGHDT, CDR2 YNNKEL (reference sequence). The CDR3, as DNA: TGTGCCAGCAGCCAATATACCGCAGCCTACGAGCAGTACTTC. This translates into CASSQYTAAYEQYF.

This clone was observed once. V and J are TRBV28 and TRBJ2-1, with 12 positions matching TRBD2. The V gene's germline CDR1 is MDHEN and CDR2 SYDVKM. V trimming: 5 bases; J trimming: 8 bases; junction bases outside the gene matches: 10. This CDR3 is built from 16 residues. This chain's CDR3 is CASSLGLAGRGDEQFF. CDR3 DNA sequence: TGTGCCAGCAGTCTTGGACTAGCGGGGAGAGGGGATGAGCAGTTCTTC.

This clone was detected a few times. This chain joins TRBV6-1 and TRBJ1-1; D ambiguous. The ends were cut back, 2 bases at V and 5 bases at J, with 12 bases in the middle. The CDR3 spans 14 residues. The V gene's germline CDR1 is MNHNS and CDR2 SASEGT. CDR3 region: CASSEQPGWTEAFF. In DNA, the CDR3 is TGTGCCAGCAGTGAACAACCGGGGTGGACTGAAGCTTTCTTT.

V and J are TRBV2 and TRBJ2-7, with D tentatively TRBD2 (5 bases). This CDR3 contains 15 residues. V lost 7 bases to trimming and J lost 4 bases, with 20 bases between them. The germline V gene encodes CDR1 SNHLY and CDR2 FYNNEI. CDR3 bases: TGTGCCAGCACCGAGGGCCTGGGATTAGGGTACGAGCAGTACTTC. It is translated as CASTEGLGLGYEQYF.

V gene TRBV5-1 combines with J gene TRBJ2-6, with unresolved D. From germline, CDR1 is SGHRS and CDR2 YFSETQ. The V and J ends lost 2 bases and 0 bases respectively, with 9 bases between them. This CDR3 has 16 residues. CDR3 protein: CASSLTAFSGANVLTF. The CDR3 DNA reads as TGCGCCAGCAGCTTAACAGCTTTCTCTGGGGCCAACGTCCTGACTTTC.

The V gene is TRBV18, the J gene TRBJ2-1; 9 positions match TRBD2. The J segment lost 7 bases and the V segment lost 0 bases, leaving 7 bases of the junction unmatched. The CDR3 consists of 16 residues. Germline values: CDR1 KGHSH, CDR2 LQKENI. CDR3 protein: CASSPPGLAKGNEQFF. CDR3 coding DNA: TGTGCCAGCTCACCACCCGGACTAGCGAAGGGGAATGAGCAGTTCTTC.

J is TRBJ2-5 and V is TRBV3-1 (or the pseudogene TRBV3-2); D perhaps matches TRBD1 (6 bases). V gave up 1 base and J gave up 5 bases, with 17 bases separating them. The CDR3 is 16 amino acids. Germline V gene lookup returns CDR1 LGHDT and CDR2 YNNKEL (reference sequence). The CDR3 here is CASSQGWTVRGETQYF. The CDR3 DNA is TGTGCCAGCAGCCAAGGGTGGACAGTGAGGGGGGAGACCCAGTACTTC.